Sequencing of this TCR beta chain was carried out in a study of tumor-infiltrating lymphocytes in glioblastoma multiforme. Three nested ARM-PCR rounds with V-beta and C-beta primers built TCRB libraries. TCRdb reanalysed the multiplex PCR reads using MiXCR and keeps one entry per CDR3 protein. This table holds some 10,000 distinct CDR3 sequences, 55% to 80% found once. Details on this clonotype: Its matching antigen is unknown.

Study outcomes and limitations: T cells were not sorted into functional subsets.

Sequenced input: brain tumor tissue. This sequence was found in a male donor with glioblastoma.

CDR3 region: CASSFTRGNEQFF. Here the CDR3 DNA reads TGTGCCAGCAGCTTCACTAGGGGGAATGAGCAGTTCTTC. This sequence joins TRBV11-2 and TRBJ2-1; a possible D gene is TRBD1 (6 bases). The CDR3 consists of 13 residues. Germline CDR1 is SGHAT and CDR2 is FQNNGV. Trimming left V 3 bases short and J 7 bases short, with 10 bases between.